This T cell receptor (beta chain) was sequenced for a study of blood T cell repertoires in COVID-19. Study details: In each case, the material was cDNA or gDNA derived from T cells, B-cell-depleted T cells, or PBMCs.

The CDR3 has 13 residues. V dropped 8 bases and J dropped 9 bases, with 19 bases sitting between them. Germline V gives CDR1 MDHEN, CDR2 SYDVKM. As originally analysed: By means of reference gene primer amplification, nucleated cell counts were estimated. Profiled with immunoSEQ multiplex PCR; TCRdb holds only in-frame clones, not every one. That table supplies the V and J calls and clone size; D and trimming were determined from the DNA. The data hold 73,000 or so clones, with 70% to 90% observed a single time. This chain connects TRBV28 to TRBJ2-5; a possible D gene is TRBD2 (6 bases). This TCR was sampled from a man under 40 with acute or convalescent COVID-19. The sample taken for sequencing was peripheral blood. For the CDR3, the DNA is TGTGCCAGCGGGCCGCCTAGTCGGGGGTCCCAGTACTTC. Residues: CASGPPSRGSQYF.